This T cell receptor beta chain is from a study of Graves' ophthalmopathy and Graves' hyperthyroidism. Investigators amplified TCR beta CDR3 regions from RNA transcripts. The workflow started with a first-round RT-PCR run with HTBI primers and then moved on to a second-round multiplex PCR. TCRdb re-called the multiplex PCR reads through MiXCR, storing one row per CDR3 protein. The table includes roughly 610,000 distinct CDR3 sequences, about a fifth detected once. This sequence was found in a woman between 18 and 29 years old with stable Graves' hyperthyroidism. Some clones in this sample may be carry-over from other donors' samples. Sequenced sample: peripheral blood.

For the CDR3, the DNA is TGTGCCAGCAGCCACAGCCCACAGGAAGCAGATGGCTACACCTTC. Its protein product is CASSHSPQEADGYTF. The chain recombines TRBV4-2 with TRBJ1-2; perhaps TRBD1 as D (5 bases). The CDR3 is made up of 15 amino acids. Germline values: CDR1 LGHNA, CDR2 YNFKEQ. V lost 3 bases and J 6 bases, leaving 17 bases between the germline ends.